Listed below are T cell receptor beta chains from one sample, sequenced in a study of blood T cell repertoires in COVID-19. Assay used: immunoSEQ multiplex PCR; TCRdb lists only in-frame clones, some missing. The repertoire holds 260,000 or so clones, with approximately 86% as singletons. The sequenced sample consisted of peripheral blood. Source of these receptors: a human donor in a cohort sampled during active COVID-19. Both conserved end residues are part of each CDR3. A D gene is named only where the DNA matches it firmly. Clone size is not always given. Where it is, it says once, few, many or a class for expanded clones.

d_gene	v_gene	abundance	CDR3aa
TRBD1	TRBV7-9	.	CASSGRDRGIRGTEAFF
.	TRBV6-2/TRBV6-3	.	CASSYSASVPDTQYF
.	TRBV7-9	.	CASSFDNPGHRNTEAFF
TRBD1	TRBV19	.	CASSILGGGFPGELFF
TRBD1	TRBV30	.	CAWIYPSWQGAGTEAFF
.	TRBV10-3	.	CAISDGSGGGYTF
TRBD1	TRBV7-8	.	CASSLEGAYTEAFF
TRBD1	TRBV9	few	CASSVRTGGQYGYTF
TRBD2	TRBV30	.	CAWKQRGGSPGANVLTF
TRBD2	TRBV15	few	CATSRAGLAGNEQFF
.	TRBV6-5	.	CASSLTRYEQYF
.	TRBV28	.	CASSTLKVLGYTF
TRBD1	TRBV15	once	CATSSTGGAETQYF
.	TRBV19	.	CASKRGINTEAFF
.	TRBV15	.	CATSSGEYFYGYTF